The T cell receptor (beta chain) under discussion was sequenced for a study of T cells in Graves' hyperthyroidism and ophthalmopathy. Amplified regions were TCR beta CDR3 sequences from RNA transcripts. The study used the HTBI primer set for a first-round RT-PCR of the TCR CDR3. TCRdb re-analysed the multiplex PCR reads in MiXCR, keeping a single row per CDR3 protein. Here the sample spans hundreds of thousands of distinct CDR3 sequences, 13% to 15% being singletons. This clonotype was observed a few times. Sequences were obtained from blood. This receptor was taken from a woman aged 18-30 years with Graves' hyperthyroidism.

CDR3 sequence: CASSTRGANTGELFF. CDR3 bases: TGTGCCAGCAGTACGCGGGGGGCGAACACCGGGGAGCTGTTTTTT. J is TRBJ2-2 and V is TRBV6-1; 8 nucleotides match TRBD2. This CDR3 region has 15 residues. V dropped 5 bases and J dropped 0; count of bases not matched to a gene: 2. Germline V gives CDR1 MNHNS, CDR2 SASEGT.